The 12 T cell receptor beta chains presented below share a single source sample, sequenced in a study of graft-versus-host responses after intestinal transplantation. The data were produced by immunoSEQ multiplex PCR, yet TCRdb's version contains in-frame clones alone and is incomplete. The profile covers tens of thousands of clones, with more than 70% appearing a single time and 2.5% taken by the ten largest. For these TCRs, the target antigens are not known. Sample: unstimulated CD8+ T cells sorted from spleen or lymph node cells, taken before intestinal transplant. These receptors were obtained from a human donor who received an intestinal transplant.

V is TRBV27 and J is TRBJ2-1; D is ambiguous. V lost 2 bases and J lost 4, with 6 bases in between. This CDR3 spans 13 amino acids. Germline V gene data show CDR1 as MNHEY and CDR2 as SMNVEV (reference sequence). The CDR3 coding sequence is TGTGCCAGCAGTTTAGACGGGTACAATGAGCAGTTCTTC. Translating it yields CASSLDGYNEQFF.

The rearrangement joins TRBV28 to TRBJ2-3, with D possibly being TRBD1 (6 bases). V lost 6 bases and J 3 bases, leaving 19 bases between the germline ends. Per germline, CDR1 MDHEN and CDR2 SYDVKM. This CDR3 comprises 16 residues. The CDR3 coding sequence is TGTGCCAGCAGCCCCAGACTTGTCAGGGGTACAGATACGCAGTATTTT. Translated: CASSPRLVRGTDTQYF.

As for this clone: The same CDR3 arises from other DNA sequences in this sample as well. The chain joins TRBV5-1 to TRBJ2-7; TRBD1 matches at 8 bases. CDR1 is SGHRS and CDR2 is YFSETQ in the germline V gene. The CDR3 length is 14 residues. Germline trimming cut 2 bases from V and 2 bases from J; bases unmatched to any gene: 3. Here the CDR3 DNA reads TGCGCCAGCAGCTTAGGGACAGGAACCTACGAGCAGTACTTC. This gives the protein CASSLGTGTYEQYF.

V is TRBV5-1 and J is TRBJ1-5; TRBD1 matches at 9 bases. Trimming cost V 4 bases and J 4 bases; bases outside gene matches: 3. The CDR3 consists of 14 residues. CDR1 is SGHRS, CDR2 YFSETQ, per germline. The CDR3 region is CASSTGTGNQPQHF. CDR3 DNA: TGCGCCAGCAGCACAGGGACAGGGAATCAGCCCCAGCATTTT.

J is TRBJ2-2 and V is TRBV29-1; 9 bases line up with TRBD1. This CDR3 is 14 amino acids long. V trimming: 7 bases; J trimming: 4 bases; junction bases outside the gene matches: 7. Germline CDR1 is SQVTM and CDR2 is ANQGSEA. The CDR3 spells CSAVPGQGTGELFF. As DNA, the CDR3 is TGCAGCGCGGTACCGGGACAGGGCACCGGGGAGCTGTTTTTT.

V gene TRBV19 combines with J gene TRBJ2-4, with 9 bases identical to TRBD1. This CDR3 has 14 amino acids. The germline V gene encodes CDR1 LNHDA and CDR2 SQIVND (reference sequence). The V segment lost 4 bases and the J segment 8 bases; nucleotides outside the gene matches: 6. The CDR3 reads CASSRDREIDIQYF. The CDR3 nucleotides read TGTGCCAGTAGTAGGGACAGGGAGATAGACATTCAGTACTTC.

The chain is built from TRBV10-3 and TRBJ1-5; D is possibly TRBD1 (5 bases). The CDR3 spans 17 residues. V gave up 0 bases and J gave up 1 base, with 13 bases separating them. Germline CDR1 is ENHRY and CDR2 is SYGVKD. CDR3 amino acids: CAISESNPQGSNQPQHF. The CDR3 nucleotides are TGTGCCATCAGTGAGTCAAACCCCCAGGGAAGCAATCAGCCCCAGCATTTT.

J is TRBJ1-2 and V is TRBV5-4; D uncertain. The CDR3 sequence is 12 residues long. Between the trimmed V and J ends, which lost 2 bases and 4 bases, there was a span of 6 bases. The germline gives CDR1 SGHNT, CDR2 YYREEE (reference sequence). The CDR3 spells CASSLSFYGYTF. The CDR3 nucleotides are TGTGCCAGCAGCTTATCCTTCTATGGCTACACCTTC.

The rearrangement joins TRBV5-1 to TRBJ2-3; the match to TRBD1 covers 7 bases. The CDR3 totals 17 residues. V trimming: 2 bases; J trimming: 2 bases; junction bases outside the gene matches: 11. Germline-derived CDR1 and CDR2 are SGHRS and YFSETQ. The DNA for the CDR3 is TGCGCCAGCAGCTTAAGGAAGCAGGGGGACGTCACAGATACGCAGTATTTT. Protein product: CASSLRKQGDVTDTQYF.

The rearrangement joins TRBV29-1 to TRBJ1-2; tentative D call: TRBD1 (5 bases). Germline CDR1 is SQVTM and CDR2 is ANQGSEA. Trimming pared 7 bases from V and 1 base from J, leaving 13 bases between. This CDR3 spans 13 amino acids. The CDR3 loop is CSGVRADNYGYTF. In DNA form, the CDR3 reads TGCAGCGGAGTCAGGGCGGATAACTATGGCTACACCTTC.

The chain is built from TRBV29-1 and TRBJ2-2; 7 bases line up with TRBD2. From germline, CDR1 is SQVTM and CDR2 ANQGSEA. J gave up 4 bases and V 6 bases, and 11 bases lay outside the gene matches. CDR3 length: 15 amino acids. CDR3 amino acids: CSVPLPGGLTGELFF. The CDR3 DNA follows: TGCAGCGTGCCCCTACCGGGAGGTCTCACCGGGGAGCTGTTTTTT.

The chain is built from TRBV27 and TRBJ2-7; possibly TRBD1 for D (6 bases). Per germline, CDR1 MNHEY and CDR2 SMNVEV (reference sequence). The CDR3 runs to 16 residues. Trimming left V 6 bases short and J 0 bases short, with 18 bases between. The CDR3 DNA sequence: TGTGCCAGCAGGGGACACTTGGAGATGAGCTCCTACGAGCAGTACTTC. It is translated as CASRGHLEMSSYEQYF.